Ten or more counts support the clone carrying this T cell receptor beta chain. Its antigen remains unidentified. This specimen comes from a study of early T cells in non-severe SARS-CoV-2 infection. Study-level background: The input, bulk RNA from unsorted whole blood, was sequenced, and chains were unpaired.

With V trimmed by 0 bases and J by 10 bases, 10 bases remained unmatched. There are 16 residues in the CDR3. The germline V gene encodes CDR1 SGHKS and CDR2 YYEKEE (reference sequence). The study's findings and limits: Lookups in VDJdb leaned toward anti-spike CD8 responses and missed private and CD4 specificities.

Individual cDNA molecules received unique molecular identifiers during library preparation. Each CDR3 protein is one row after TCRdb ran MiXCR on the 5' RACE reads. Of about 31,000 distinct CDR3 sequences listed, under 7% are singletons. The chain has TRBV5-5 and TRBJ2-1; 10 bases match TRBD1. The sequence derives from an adult who was a healthcare worker with PCR-confirmed SARS-CoV-2 infection or an uninfected control (not recorded which). The sequencing sample was made of whole blood. As DNA, the CDR3 is TGTGCCAGCAGCTTGGGTTATTTGGGACAGGGGCTGGAGCAGTTCTTC. Amino acids: CASSLGYLGQGLEQFF.